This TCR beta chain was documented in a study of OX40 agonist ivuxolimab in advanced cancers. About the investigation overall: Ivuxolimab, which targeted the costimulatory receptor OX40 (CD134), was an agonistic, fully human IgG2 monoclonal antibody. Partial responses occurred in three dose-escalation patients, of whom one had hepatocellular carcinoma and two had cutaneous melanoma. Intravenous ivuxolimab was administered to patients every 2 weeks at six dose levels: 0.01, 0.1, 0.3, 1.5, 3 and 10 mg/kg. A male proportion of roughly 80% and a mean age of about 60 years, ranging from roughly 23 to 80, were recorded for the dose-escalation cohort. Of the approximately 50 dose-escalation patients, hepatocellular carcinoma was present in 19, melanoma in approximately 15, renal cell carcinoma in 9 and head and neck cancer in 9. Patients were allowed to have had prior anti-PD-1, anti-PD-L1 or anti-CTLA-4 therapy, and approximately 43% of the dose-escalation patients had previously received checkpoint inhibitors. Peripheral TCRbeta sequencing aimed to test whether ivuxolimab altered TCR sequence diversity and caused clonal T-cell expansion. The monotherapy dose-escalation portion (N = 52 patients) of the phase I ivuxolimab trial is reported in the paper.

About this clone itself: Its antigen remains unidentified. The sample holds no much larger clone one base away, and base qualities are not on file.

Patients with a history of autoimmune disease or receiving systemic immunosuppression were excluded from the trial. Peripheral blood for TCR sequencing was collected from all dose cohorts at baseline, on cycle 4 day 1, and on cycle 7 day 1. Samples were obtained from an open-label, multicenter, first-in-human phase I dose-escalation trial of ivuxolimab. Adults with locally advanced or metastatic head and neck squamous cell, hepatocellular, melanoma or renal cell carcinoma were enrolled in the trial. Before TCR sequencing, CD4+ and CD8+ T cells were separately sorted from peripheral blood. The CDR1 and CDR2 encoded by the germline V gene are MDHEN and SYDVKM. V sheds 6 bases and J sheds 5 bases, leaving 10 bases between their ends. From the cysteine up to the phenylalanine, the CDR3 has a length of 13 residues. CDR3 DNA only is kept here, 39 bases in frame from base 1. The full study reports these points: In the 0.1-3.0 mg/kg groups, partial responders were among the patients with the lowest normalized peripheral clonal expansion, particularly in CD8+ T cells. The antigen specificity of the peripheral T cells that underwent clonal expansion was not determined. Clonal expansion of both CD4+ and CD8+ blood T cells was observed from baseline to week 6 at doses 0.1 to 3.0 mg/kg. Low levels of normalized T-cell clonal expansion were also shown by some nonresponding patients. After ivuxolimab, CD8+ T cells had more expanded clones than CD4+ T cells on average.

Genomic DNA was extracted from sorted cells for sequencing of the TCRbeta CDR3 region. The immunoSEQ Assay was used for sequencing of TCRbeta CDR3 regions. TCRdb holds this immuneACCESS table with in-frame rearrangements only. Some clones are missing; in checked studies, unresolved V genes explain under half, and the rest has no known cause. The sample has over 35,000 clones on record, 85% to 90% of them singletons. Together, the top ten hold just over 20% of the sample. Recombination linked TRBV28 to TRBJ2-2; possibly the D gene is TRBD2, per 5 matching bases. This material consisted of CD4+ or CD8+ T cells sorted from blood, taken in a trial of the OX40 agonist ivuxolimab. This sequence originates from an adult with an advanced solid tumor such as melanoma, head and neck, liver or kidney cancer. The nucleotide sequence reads TGTGCCAGCAGAAACAGAGGGACCGGGGAGCTGTTTTTT. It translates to CASRNRGTGELFF.